These T cell receptor beta chains were read from a single sample in a study of Tregs in tolerant kidney transplant recipients. Produced via immunoSEQ multiplex PCR; TCRdb's table is partial and in-frame only. This repertoire shows under 80,000 clones, 80% to 90% found once; its top ten account for under 2.5%. Sequences were derived from Tregs from blood, sampled before the transplant. The receptors stem from a human donor who received a combined kidney and bone marrow transplant. Both conserved end residues are part of each CDR3. A D gene is named only where the DNA matches it firmly. For some rows the clone size is stated as once, few or many, or as a class when expanded; others skip it.

clone_size,j_call,v_call,d_call,cdr3_nt,cdr3_aa
-,TRBJ2-5,TRBV5-1,TRBD1,TGCGCCAGCAGCTTGGTCCCGGGACAGGGGGCGGGGAACTTC,CASSLVPGQGAGNF
-,TRBJ1-1,TRBV11-3,-,TGTGCCAGCAGCGCCAGATCCGGGGCTGAAGCTTTCTTT,CASSARSGAEAFF
-,TRBJ2-3,TRBV7-2,-,TGTGCCAGCAGCTTAACCGCCGGCACAGATACGCAGTATTTT,CASSLTAGTDTQYF
-,TRBJ2-3,TRBV5-1,-,TGCGCCAGCAGCTTCGCCAGGGGAGGCACAGATACGCAGTATTTT,CASSFARGGTDTQYF
-,TRBJ2-5,TRBV5-1,-,TGCGCCAGCAGCCACGGATCGTACGAAGAGACCCAGTACTTC,CASSHGSYEETQYF
-,TRBJ2-5,TRBV25-1,TRBD2,TGTGCCAGCAGTCGCTTAGCGGGAGGGTCCCAAGAGACCCAGTACTTC,CASSRLAGGSQETQYF
-,TRBJ2-3,TRBV7-8,TRBD2,TGTGCCAGCACCGACCGGGGGGGGGCAGATACGCAGTATTTT,CASTDRGGADTQYF
-,TRBJ2-1,TRBV19,-,TGTGCCAGTAGTATGGGTAGGAGTGAGCAGTTCTTC,CASSMGRSEQFF
-,TRBJ2-1,TRBV7-2,TRBD2,TGTGCCAGCAGCTTGAGCGGGATGAACAATGAGCAGTTCTTC,CASSLSGMNNEQFF
-,TRBJ2-5,TRBV5-1,-,TGCGCCAGCAGTTCCGGGTCCAGGACCCAGTACTTC,CASSSGSRTQYF
-,TRBJ2-7,TRBV5-6,TRBD1,TGTGCCAGCAGCCCAGATAGGGGGCGCAAAAACGAGCAGTACTTC,CASSPDRGRKNEQYF
-,TRBJ1-2,TRBV25-1,TRBD1,TGTGCCAGCAGTGAGGGGGACAGGCCCGATGGCTACACCTTC,CASSEGDRPDGYTF
-,TRBJ1-5,TRBV6-5,-,TGTGCCAGCAGTTACGGCAGGGGTAGAGATCAGCCCCAGCATTTT,CASSYGRGRDQPQHF
-,TRBJ2-3,TRBV10-1,-,TGCGCCAGCAGTGAGTCGAGGAGGGGGTCAACAGATACGCAGTATTTT,CASSESRRGSTDTQYF
-,TRBJ2-3,TRBV7-2,-,TGTGCCAGCAATCCCACACCCAGCACAGATACGCAGTATTTT,CASNPTPSTDTQYF
-,TRBJ2-2,TRBV7-7,-,TGTGCCAGCAGCCCCGGAGGGAGCGGCACCGGGGAGCTGTTTTTT,CASSPGGSGTGELFF
-,TRBJ2-7,TRBV6-1,-,TGTGCCAGCAGTTTCGTCGCCGAGTACGAGCAGTACTTC,CASSFVAEYEQYF
-,TRBJ1-2,TRBV6-5,-,TGTGCCAGCAGTTTCCGACAGAACTATGGCTACACCTTC,CASSFRQNYGYTF
-,TRBJ2-5,TRBV20-1,-,TGCAGTGCCGAAGGGGAAGGGACCCAGTACTTC,CSAEGEGTQYF
-,TRBJ1-1,TRBV2,-,TGTGCCAGCAGGAGGAGTGGCTGGGTGGCTGAAGCTTTCTTT,CASRRSGWVAEAFF
-,TRBJ2-4,TRBV27,-,TGTGCCAGCAGTTTAAGGGAGGTGGGAGGCCTAGCCAAAAACATTCAGTACTTC,CASSLREVGGLAKNIQYF
-,TRBJ2-5,TRBV10-3,-,TGTGCCATCAGTGATGGGGAGACCCAGTACTTC,CAISDGETQYF
-,TRBJ2-7,TRBV6-7,-,TGTGCCAGCAGTTATGGGCAATACGAGCAGTACTTC,CASSYGQYEQYF
-,TRBJ2-3,TRBV7-9,TRBD2,TGTGCCAGCAGCTCTATACTAGCGGGGGGGCCAACAGATACGCAGTATTTT,CASSSILAGGPTDTQYF
once,TRBJ1-1,TRBV29-1,-,TGCAGCGTTGAAGCGGCAGCGGGAGCTTTCTTT,CSVEAAAGAFF
-,TRBJ1-2,TRBV21-1,-,TGTGCCAGCAGCTCACCGGGACAGGGGATGGAGCCTAGTGGCTACACCTTC,CASSSPGQGMEPSGYTF
-,TRBJ2-5,TRBV20-1,-,TGCAGTGCTGGGGAAAGGGGGCAGTACTTC,CSAGERGQYF
-,TRBJ1-1,TRBV5-6,-,TGTGCCAGCAGAGGGAACAGGGAATCATCTGAAGCTTTCTTT,CASRGNRESSEAFF
-,TRBJ2-2,TRBV21-1,-,TGTGCCAGCAGCAAGTGGTTAGCAGGGACGAACACCGGGGAGCTGTTTTTT,CASSKWLAGTNTGELFF
once,TRBJ2-5,TRBV6-1,TRBD2,TGTGCCAGCATAGCGGGGGGGCTCGAAAAGACCCAGTACTTC,CASIAGGLEKTQYF
-,TRBJ2-6,TRBV5-1,TRBD2,TGCGCCAGCAGCCCCCGGGGACCTAGCGGGGCAGGGCGGGCCAACGTCCTGACTTTC,CASSPRGPSGAGRANVLTF
-,TRBJ2-6,TRBV5-4,TRBD1,TGTGCCAGCAGGGGTGACAGGGGGCCAGGGGCCAACGTCCTGACTTTC,CASRGDRGPGANVLTF
-,TRBJ2-1,TRBV5-1,-,TGCGCCAGCAGCTTGCGGGCGGATAGCTCCTACAATGAGCAGTTCTTC,CASSLRADSSYNEQFF
-,TRBJ2-7,TRBV27,-,TGTGCCAGCAGTTTATTGGGACCCGGCGGTAACGAGCAGTACTTC,CASSLLGPGGNEQYF
-,TRBJ2-1,TRBV9,-,TGTGCCAGCAGCGGCCGGGACTTAGGTTACAATGAGCAGTTCTTC,CASSGRDLGYNEQFF
-,TRBJ2-2,TRBV5-1,-,TGCGCCAGCAGCTTGGCAGGGTCCCCCGGGGAGCTGTTTTTT,CASSLAGSPGELFF
-,TRBJ1-4,TRBV27,TRBD1,TGTGCCACCGGGACAGGGGATGAAAAACTGTTTTTT,CATGTGDEKLFF
-,TRBJ1-5,TRBV6-5,TRBD1,TGTGCCAGCAGTTATGACAGGGGCGGTCAGCCCCAGCATTTT,CASSYDRGGQPQHF
-,TRBJ2-5,TRBV5-1,-,TGCGCCAGCAGTCTCCAAGAGACCCAGTACTTC,CASSLQETQYF
-,TRBJ2-7,TRBV28,TRBD2,TGTGCCAGCAGTTTGCCCCGACTAGCGGGAGCCTACGAGCAGTACTTC,CASSLPRLAGAYEQYF
-,TRBJ2-7,TRBV7-2,-,TGTGCCAGCAGCTTACTGGACTCCACCTACGAGCAGTACTTC,CASSLLDSTYEQYF
-,TRBJ1-1,TRBV25-1,-,TGTGCCAGCAGTGAACTCGGCAGGGACACTGAAGCTTTCTTT,CASSELGRDTEAFF
-,TRBJ2-3,TRBV7-2,TRBD2,TGTGCCAGCAGCATAGCGGGGGGGCGGGCAGATACGCAGTATTTT,CASSIAGGRADTQYF
-,TRBJ2-1,TRBV20-1,-,TGCAGTGCTCGCGGCAACAATGAGCAGTTCTTC,CSARGNNEQFF
-,TRBJ2-1,TRBV6-1,-,TGTGCCAGCAAATGGTACAGGGAAAATGAGCAGTTCTTC,CASKWYRENEQFF
-,TRBJ2-7,TRBV12-2,-,TGTGCAAGTCGCCCCTGGACAGGGTCCCCCGACCTCCTGTTCGTTCGTCCCTACGAGCAGTACTTC,CASRPWTGSPDLLFVRPYEQYF
-,TRBJ2-7,TRBV9,-,TGTGCCAGCAGCGTAGACCCTCGGGGGGCAGTCTACGAGCAGTACTTC,CASSVDPRGAVYEQYF
few,TRBJ1-1,TRBV28,-,TGTGCCAGCAGTGATTTGGGTACAGATACGACTGAAGCTTTCTTT,CASSDLGTDTTEAFF
-,TRBJ2-7,TRBV18,-,TGTGCCAGCTCACCCACAGATGGCGAGCAGTACTTC,CASSPTDGEQYF
-,TRBJ1-2,TRBV6-5,-,TGTGCCAGCAGGCAGACAGTCTATGGCTACACCTTC,CASRQTVYGYTF
-,TRBJ1-2,TRBV4-3,-,TGCGCCAGCAGCCGGGAGGCGGGGGGGAATGGCTACACCTTC,CASSREAGGNGYTF
-,TRBJ2-3,TRBV5-6,-,TGTGCCAGCAGCTTGACCGCGTCCACAGATACGCAGTATTTT,CASSLTASTDTQYF
once,TRBJ1-1,TRBV27,TRBD1,TGTGCCAGCAGTCGAGGACAGGCGGGGAACACTGAAGCTTTCTTT,CASSRGQAGNTEAFF
-,TRBJ2-7,TRBV6-6,TRBD1,TGTGCCAGCAGTCCGACCACAGGGGGGTGGGGCGAGCAGTACTTC,CASSPTTGGWGEQYF